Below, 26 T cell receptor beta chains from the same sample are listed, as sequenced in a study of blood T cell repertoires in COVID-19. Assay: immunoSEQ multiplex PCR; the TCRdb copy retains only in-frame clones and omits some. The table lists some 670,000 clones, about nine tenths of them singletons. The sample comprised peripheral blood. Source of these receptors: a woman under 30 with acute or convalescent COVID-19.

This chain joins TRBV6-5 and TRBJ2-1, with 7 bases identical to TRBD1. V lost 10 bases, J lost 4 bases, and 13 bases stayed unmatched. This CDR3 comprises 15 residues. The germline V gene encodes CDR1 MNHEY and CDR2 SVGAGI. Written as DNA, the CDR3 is TGTGCCATTAGGAGCAGGGGGTCTGATTACAATGAGCAGTTCTTC. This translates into CAIRSRGSDYNEQFF.

The DNA of the CDR3 is TGCGCCAGCAGCCCGGACGGGACAGGGATCGAGCAGTACTTC. Translated: CASSPDGTGIEQYF. The chain recombines TRBV4-3 with TRBJ2-7; 9 nucleotides agree with TRBD1. Germline V gene data show CDR1 as LGHNA and CDR2 as YSLEER. This CDR3 has 14 residues. The V and J ends lost 4 bases and 6 bases, in that order; junction bases with no gene match: 7.

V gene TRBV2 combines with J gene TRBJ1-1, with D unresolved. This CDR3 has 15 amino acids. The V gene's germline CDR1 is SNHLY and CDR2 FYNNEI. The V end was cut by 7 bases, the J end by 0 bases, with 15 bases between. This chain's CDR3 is CASIQVRTMNTEAFF. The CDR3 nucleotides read TGTGCCAGCATCCAAGTTAGAACTATGAACACTGAAGCTTTCTTT.

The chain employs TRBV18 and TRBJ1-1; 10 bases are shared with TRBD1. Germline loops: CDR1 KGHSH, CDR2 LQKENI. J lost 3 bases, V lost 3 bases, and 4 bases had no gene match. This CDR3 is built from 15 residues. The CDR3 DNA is TGTGCCAGCTCACCGGCCGGGACAGGGGACACTGAAGCTTTCTTT. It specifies CASSPAGTGDTEAFF. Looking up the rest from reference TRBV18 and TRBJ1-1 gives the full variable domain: NAGVMQNPRHLVRRRGQEARLRCSPMKGHSHVYWYRQLPEEGLKFMVYLQKENIIDESGMPKERFSAEFPKEGPSILRIQQVVRGDSAAYFCASSPAGTGDTEAFFGQGTRLTVV.

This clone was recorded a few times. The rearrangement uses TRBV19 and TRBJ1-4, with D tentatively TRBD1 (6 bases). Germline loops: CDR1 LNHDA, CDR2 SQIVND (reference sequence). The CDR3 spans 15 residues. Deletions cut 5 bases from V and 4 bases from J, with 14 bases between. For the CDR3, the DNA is TGTGCCAGTAGTTCTAGACAGGAGGATAATGAAAAACTGTTTTTT. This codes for CASSSRQEDNEKLFF.

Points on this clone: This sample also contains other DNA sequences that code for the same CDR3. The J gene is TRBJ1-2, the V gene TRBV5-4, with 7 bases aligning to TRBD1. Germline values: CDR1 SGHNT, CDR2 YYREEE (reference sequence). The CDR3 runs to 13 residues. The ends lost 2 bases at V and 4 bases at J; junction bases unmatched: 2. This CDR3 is CASSFDRVYGYTF. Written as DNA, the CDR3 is TGTGCCAGCAGCTTTGACAGGGTCTATGGCTACACCTTC.

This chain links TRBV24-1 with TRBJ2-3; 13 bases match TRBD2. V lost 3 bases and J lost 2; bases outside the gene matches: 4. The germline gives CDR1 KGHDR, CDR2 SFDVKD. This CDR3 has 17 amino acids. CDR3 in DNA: TGTGCCACCAGTGATACCACTAGCGGGGGGGCCACAGATACGCAGTATTTT. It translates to CATSDTTSGGATDTQYF.

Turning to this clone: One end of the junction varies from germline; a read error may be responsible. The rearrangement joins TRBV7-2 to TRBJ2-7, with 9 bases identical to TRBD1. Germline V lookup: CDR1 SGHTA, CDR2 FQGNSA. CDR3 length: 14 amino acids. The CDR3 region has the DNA TGTGCCAGCAGCTTAGTGGGGACAGGGTATCCCGTGCACTTC. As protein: CASSLVGTGYPVHF.

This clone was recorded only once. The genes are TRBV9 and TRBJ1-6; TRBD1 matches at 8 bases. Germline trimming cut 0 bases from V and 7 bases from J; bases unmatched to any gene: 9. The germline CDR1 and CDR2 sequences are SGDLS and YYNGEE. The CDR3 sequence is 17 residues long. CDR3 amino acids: CASSVGTGTSPNSPLHF. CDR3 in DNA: TGTGCCAGCAGCGTAGGGACAGGGACCTCCCCCAATTCACCCCTCCACTTT.

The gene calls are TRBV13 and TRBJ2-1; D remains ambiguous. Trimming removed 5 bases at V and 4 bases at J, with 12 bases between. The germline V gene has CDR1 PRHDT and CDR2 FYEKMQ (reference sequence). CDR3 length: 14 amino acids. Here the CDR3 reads CASSPRQAYNEQFF. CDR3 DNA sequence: TGTGCCAGCAGCCCCCGGCAGGCTTACAATGAGCAGTTCTTC.

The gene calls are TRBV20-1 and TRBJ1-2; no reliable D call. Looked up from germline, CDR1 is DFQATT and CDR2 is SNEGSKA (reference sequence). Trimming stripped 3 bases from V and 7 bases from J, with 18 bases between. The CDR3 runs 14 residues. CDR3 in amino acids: CSASQASRMGGYTF. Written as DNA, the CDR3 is TGCAGTGCTAGTCAGGCCTCCCGAATGGGTGGCTACACCTTC.

CDR3: CASSTGTFPGANVLTF. The CDR3 nucleotides are TGTGCCAGCAGCACAGGGACATTCCCTGGGGCCAACGTCCTGACTTTC. V is TRBV7-2 and J is TRBJ2-6, with D possibly matching TRBD1 (6 bases). The V and J ends lost 5 bases and 2 bases respectively, with 13 bases between them. Germline loops: CDR1 SGHTA, CDR2 FQGNSA. The CDR3 loop spans 16 amino acids. Based on the CDR3 plus reference TRBV7-2 and TRBJ2-6, the full variable domain is GAGVSQSPSNKVTEKGKDVELRCDPISGHTALYWYRQSLGQGLEFLIYFQGNSAPDKSGLPSDRFSAERTGGSVSTLTIQRTQQEDSAVYLCASSTGTFPGANVLTFGAGSRLTVL.

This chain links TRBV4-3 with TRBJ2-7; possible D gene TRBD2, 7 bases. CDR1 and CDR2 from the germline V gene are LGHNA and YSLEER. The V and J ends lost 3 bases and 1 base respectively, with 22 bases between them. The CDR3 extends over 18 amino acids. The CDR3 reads CASSQSLGAGDGSYEQYF. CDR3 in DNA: TGCGCCAGCAGCCAGAGCCTGGGGGCGGGGGATGGATCCTACGAGCAGTACTTC.

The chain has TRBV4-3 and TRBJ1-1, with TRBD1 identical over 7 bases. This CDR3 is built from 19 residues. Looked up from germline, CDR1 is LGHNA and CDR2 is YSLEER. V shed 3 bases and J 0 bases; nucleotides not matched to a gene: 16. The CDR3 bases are TGCGCCAGCAGCCAGACGGACAGGCCCATTCTTTTAATGAACACTGAAGCTTTCTTT. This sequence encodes CASSQTDRPILLMNTEAFF.

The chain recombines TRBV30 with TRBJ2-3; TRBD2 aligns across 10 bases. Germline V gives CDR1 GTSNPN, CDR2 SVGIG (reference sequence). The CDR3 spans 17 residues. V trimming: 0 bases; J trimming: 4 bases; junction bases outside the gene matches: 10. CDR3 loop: CAWSVRGSGGAPDTQYF. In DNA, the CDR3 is TGTGCCTGGAGTGTACGAGGGAGCGGGGGGGCCCCAGATACGCAGTATTTT.

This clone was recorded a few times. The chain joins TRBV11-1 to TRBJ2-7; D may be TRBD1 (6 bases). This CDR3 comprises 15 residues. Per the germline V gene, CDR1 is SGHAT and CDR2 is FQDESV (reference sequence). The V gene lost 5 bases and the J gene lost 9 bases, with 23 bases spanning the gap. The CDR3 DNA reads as TGTGCCAGCAGCCGCCCCGGGCAGGAGTCCAGGGGGCAGTACTTC. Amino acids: CASSRPGQESRGQYF.

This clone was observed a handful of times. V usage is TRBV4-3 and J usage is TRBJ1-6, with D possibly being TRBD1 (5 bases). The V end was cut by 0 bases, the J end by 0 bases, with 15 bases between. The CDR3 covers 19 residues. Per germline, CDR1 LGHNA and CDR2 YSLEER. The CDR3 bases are TGCGCCAGCAGCCAAGATCTAGCGGGGGTGAGCTCCTATAATTCACCCCTCCACTTT. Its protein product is CASSQDLAGVSSYNSPLHF.

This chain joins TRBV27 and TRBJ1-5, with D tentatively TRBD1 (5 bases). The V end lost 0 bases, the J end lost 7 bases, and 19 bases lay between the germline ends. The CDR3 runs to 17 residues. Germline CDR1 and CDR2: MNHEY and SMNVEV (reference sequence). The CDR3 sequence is CASSLSSPRGGGQPQHF. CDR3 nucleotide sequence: TGTGCCAGCAGTTTATCGTCCCCTAGGGGAGGTGGGCAGCCCCAGCATTTT.

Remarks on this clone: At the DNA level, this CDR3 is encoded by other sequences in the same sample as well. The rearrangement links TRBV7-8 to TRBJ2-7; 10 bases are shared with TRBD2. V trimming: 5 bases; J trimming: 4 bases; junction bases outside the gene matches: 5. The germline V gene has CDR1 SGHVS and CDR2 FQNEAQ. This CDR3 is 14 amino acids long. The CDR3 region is CASSQTSGVYEQYF. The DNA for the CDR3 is TGTGCCAGCAGCCAAACTAGCGGGGTGTACGAGCAGTACTTC.

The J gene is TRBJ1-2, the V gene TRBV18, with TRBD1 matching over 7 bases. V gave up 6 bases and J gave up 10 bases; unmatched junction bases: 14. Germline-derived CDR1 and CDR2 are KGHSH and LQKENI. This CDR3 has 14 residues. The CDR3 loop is CASSPIGGGSAYTF. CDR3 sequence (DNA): TGTGCCAGCTCTCCAATAGGGGGCGGAAGTGCCTACACCTTC.

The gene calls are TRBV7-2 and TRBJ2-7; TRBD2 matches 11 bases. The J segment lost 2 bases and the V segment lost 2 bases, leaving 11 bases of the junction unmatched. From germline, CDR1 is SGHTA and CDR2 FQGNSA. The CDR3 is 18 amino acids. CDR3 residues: CASSLIPTLAGGPYEQYF. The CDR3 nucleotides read TGTGCCAGCAGCTTAATACCGACTCTAGCGGGGGGTCCCTACGAGCAGTACTTC.

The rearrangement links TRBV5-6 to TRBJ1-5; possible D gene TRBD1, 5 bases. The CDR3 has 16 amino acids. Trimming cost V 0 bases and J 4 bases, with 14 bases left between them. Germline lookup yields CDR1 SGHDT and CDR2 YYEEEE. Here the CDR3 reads CASSLAGITDNQPQHF. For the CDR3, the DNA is TGTGCCAGCAGCTTGGCAGGGATCACAGATAATCAGCCCCAGCATTTT.

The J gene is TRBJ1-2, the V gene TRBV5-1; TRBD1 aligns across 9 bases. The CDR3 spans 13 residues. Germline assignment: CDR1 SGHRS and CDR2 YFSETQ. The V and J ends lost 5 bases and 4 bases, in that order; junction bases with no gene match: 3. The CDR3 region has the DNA TGCGCCAGCAGGCGGACAGGGGCCTATGGCTACACCTTC. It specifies CASRRTGAYGYTF.

CDR3 in DNA: TGCGCCAGCAGCTTGGTCAGACAGTCCTACGAGCAGTACTTC. Translated, it gives CASSLVRQSYEQYF. The gene calls are TRBV5-1 and TRBJ2-7, with TRBD1 as a possible D gene (5 bases). CDR3 size: 14 residues. Between the trimmed V and J ends, which lost 0 bases and 1 base, there was a span of 8 bases. CDR1 is SGHRS, CDR2 YFSETQ, per germline.

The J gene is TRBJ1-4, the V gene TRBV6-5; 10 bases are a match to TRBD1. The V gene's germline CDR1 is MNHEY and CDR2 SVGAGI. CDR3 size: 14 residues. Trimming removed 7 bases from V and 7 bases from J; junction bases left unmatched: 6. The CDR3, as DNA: TGTGCCAGCACAGCCCGGGACAGGGGTGAAAAACTGTTTTTT. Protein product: CASTARDRGEKLFF.

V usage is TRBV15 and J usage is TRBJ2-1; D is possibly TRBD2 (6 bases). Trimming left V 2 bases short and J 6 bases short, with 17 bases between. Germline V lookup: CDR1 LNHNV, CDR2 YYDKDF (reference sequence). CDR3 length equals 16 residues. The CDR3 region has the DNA TGTGCCACCAGCAGAACTGGGGACTCCTTAGCCAATGAGCAGTTCTTC. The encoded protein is CATSRTGDSLANEQFF.